Presented here are 27 T cell receptor beta chains from one specimen sequenced in a study of T cells in Graves' hyperthyroidism and ophthalmopathy. Amplified TCR beta CDR3 regions derived from RNA transcripts. HTBI primers were used for first-round RT-PCR of the TCR CDR3. In TCRdb, the multiplex PCR reads were re-called with MiXCR into one record per CDR3 protein. This sample has some 600,000 distinct CDR3 sequences, with around 14% found just once. Sequencing used blood. These receptor sequences come from a woman under 40 with Graves' hyperthyroidism that later progressed to Graves' ophthalmopathy.

The chain combines TRBV6-1 with TRBJ2-2; 7 bases are shared with TRBD2. Trimming cost V 8 bases and J 3 bases; bases outside gene matches: 21. The CDR3 has 19 amino acids. Germline V gene data show CDR1 as MNHNS and CDR2 as SASEGT. The CDR3 protein is CASESRLRQRGSDTGELFF. CDR3 nucleotide sequence: TGTGCCAGCGAATCGCGGCTTCGGCAGCGGGGCTCGGACACCGGGGAGCTGTTTTTT.

This clonotype was recorded many times. The chain combines TRBV10-1 with TRBJ2-5; possibly TRBD2 for D (5 bases). V was pared by 0 bases and J by 3 bases, with 20 bases between. In germline, CDR1 is WNHNN, CDR2 SYGVQD (reference sequence). This CDR3 contains 18 residues. In DNA form, the CDR3 reads TGCGCCAGCAGTGAGTCGACTCGCGGAAAGGAGGATGAAGAGACCCAGTACTTC. It yields the protein CASSESTRGKEDEETQYF.

This clonotype was counted many times. This chain joins TRBV7-2 and TRBJ1-2; weak D call: TRBD1 (6 bases). This CDR3 is 14 amino acids long. The V gene's germline CDR1 is SGHTA and CDR2 FQGNSA. V lost 1 base and J 10 bases, leaving 16 bases between the germline ends. Written as DNA, the CDR3 is TGTGCCAGCAGCTTAGTGCTGCGGGGGCGCGACTACACCTTC. It specifies CASSLVLRGRDYTF.

Many counts were recorded for this clonotype. The chain couples TRBV13 to TRBJ2-3; perhaps TRBD1 as D (6 bases). Germline values: CDR1 PRHDT, CDR2 FYEKMQ (reference sequence). V was cut by 3 bases and J by 2 bases, with 12 bases left in between. The CDR3 runs to 15 residues. The CDR3 here is CASSFQTGITDTQYF. The CDR3 region has the DNA TGTGCCAGCAGCTTTCAGACAGGTATCACAGATACGCAGTATTTT.

There are many counts of this clonotype. This sequence joins TRBV11-2 and TRBJ2-1; D remains unclear. Per the germline V gene, CDR1 is SGHAT and CDR2 is FQNNGV. The ends were cut back, 3 bases at V and 9 bases at J, with 6 bases in the middle. The CDR3 covers 11 residues. The CDR3 sequence is CASSFNSEQFF. In DNA form, the CDR3 reads TGTGCCAGCAGCTTTAATAGTGAGCAGTTCTTC.

The table lists this clonotype with many counts. J is TRBJ2-1 and V is TRBV29-1, with D unresolved. CDR1 is SQVTM, CDR2 ANQGSEA, per germline. CDR3 length: 13 amino acids. Between the trimmed V and J ends, which lost 5 bases and 0 bases, there was a span of 8 bases. The CDR3 region is CSVTGGSYNEQFF. CDR3 DNA: TGCAGCGTTACGGGCGGCTCCTACAATGAGCAGTTCTTC.

This clonotype was detected many times. This sequence joins TRBV11-3 and TRBJ2-2, with a weak D call TRBD1 (6 bases). Germline V lookup: CDR1 SGHNT, CDR2 YENEEA. The CDR3 is 15 residues long. Trimming removed 5 bases at V and 1 base at J, with 11 bases between. The CDR3 loop is CASSRTELNTGELFF. In DNA form, the CDR3 reads TGTGCCAGCAGCCGGACAGAGTTGAACACCGGGGAGCTGTTTTTT.

J is TRBJ1-1 and V is TRBV7-9; 7 bases align to TRBD1. V lost 4 bases to trimming and J lost 0 bases; unmatched junction nucleotides: 5. The germline V gene encodes CDR1 SEHNR and CDR2 FQNEAQ (reference sequence). The CDR3 is made up of 15 amino acids. The CDR3 loop is CASSSQGGMNTEAFF. CDR3 nucleotide sequence: TGTGCCAGCAGCTCCCAGGGGGGGATGAACACTGAAGCTTTCTTT.

This clonotype was counted at least ten times. In DNA form, the CDR3 reads TGCAGTGCCCCGCACATAGCGGCCTTTAGCACAGATACGCAGTATTTT. Its protein product is CSAPHIAAFSTDTQYF. This rearrangement joins TRBV20-1 to TRBJ2-3; D possibly corresponds to TRBD2 (6 bases). The CDR3 is 16 amino acids. V was trimmed by 6 bases and J by 0 bases, leaving 19 bases between them. Germline CDR1 reads DFQATT; CDR2 reads SNEGSKA (reference sequence).

This clonotype has a count of ten or more. The V call is TRBV12-3 or TRBV12-4, the J call TRBJ2-7; D is perhaps TRBD2 (5 bases). Trimming removed 3 bases from V and 5 bases from J, with 11 bases in between. This CDR3 has 13 amino acids. DNA for the CDR3: TGTGCCAGCAGTTTTGGAGGCGTGAACGAGCAGTACTTC. It is translated as CASSFGGVNEQYF.

Points on this clonotype: This may arise from a read error, as a much more abundant clone is one base away. The chain carries TRBV3-1 and TRBJ2-7; 7 nucleotides line up with TRBD1. Germline V gives CDR1 LGHDT, CDR2 YNNKEL (reference sequence). V gave up 3 bases and J gave up 6 bases; unmatched junction bases: 8. This CDR3 has 14 residues. The CDR3 loop is CASSHGTEISEQYF. The CDR3 DNA is TGTGCCAGCAGCCACGGGACAGAGATCTCCGAGCAGTACTTC.

This clonotype showed up just a few times. This sequence may be a read error, since a much larger clone differs from it by one base. This chain uses TRBV28 with TRBJ1-2; the D is unclear. The CDR3 extends over 11 amino acids. Per germline, CDR1 MDHEN and CDR2 SYDVKM. The V end was cut by 6 bases, the J end by 10 bases, with 12 bases between. CDR3 sequence (DNA): TGTGCCAGCAGCCCAACCAATGTCTACACCTTC. This codes for CASSPTNVYTF.

This clonotype was recorded many times. The chain links TRBV6-5 to TRBJ2-1; D is perhaps TRBD2 (6 bases). The CDR3 totals 14 residues. CDR1 MNHEY and CDR2 SVGAGI come from the germline V gene. The V gene lost 2 bases and the J gene lost 9 bases, with 14 bases spanning the gap. The CDR3 loop reads CASSYVLALGEQFF. The CDR3 region has the DNA TGTGCCAGCAGTTACGTACTAGCCCTGGGTGAGCAGTTCTTC.

This clonotype appeared many times. This chain links TRBV28 with TRBJ1-1; no definite D call. Per the germline V gene, CDR1 is MDHEN and CDR2 is SYDVKM. The CDR3 spans 14 residues. V shed 3 bases and J shed 1 base, with 9 bases lying between them. The CDR3 loop reads CASSFVGRNTEAFF. The CDR3 DNA reads TGTGCCAGCAGTTTCGTGGGGAGGAACACTGAAGCTTTCTTT.

This clonotype was observed many times. This rearrangement joins TRBV5-1 to TRBJ2-7, with unresolved D. The CDR3 runs to 14 residues. Per the germline V gene, CDR1 is SGHRS and CDR2 is YFSETQ. The V gene lost 1 base and the J gene lost 7 bases, with 15 bases spanning the gap. This chain's CDR3 is CASSLLTGLREQYF. The CDR3 coding sequence is TGCGCCAGCAGCTTGTTAACGGGTTTGAGAGAGCAGTACTTC.

This clonotype was counted only a few times. The rearrangement joins TRBV20-1 to TRBJ2-3; 9 bases agree with TRBD2. In germline, CDR1 is DFQATT, CDR2 SNEGSKA (reference sequence). The V and J ends lost 0 bases and 4 bases, in that order; junction bases with no gene match: 5. CDR3 length equals 15 residues. DNA of the CDR3: TGCAGTGCTAGAGATTGGCGGGAGGGCTCAGATACGCAGTATTTT. This translates into CSARDWREGSDTQYF.

The J gene is TRBJ1-2, the V gene TRBV10-3; D ambiguous. Per the germline V gene, CDR1 is ENHRY and CDR2 is SYGVKD. V was clipped by 7 bases and J by 5 bases, with 11 bases between them. The CDR3 loop spans 12 amino acids. CDR3 protein: CAIKTSGYGYTF. Written as DNA, the CDR3 is TGTGCCATCAAGACTTCGGGGTATGGCTACACCTTC.

In its sample, this clonotype was seen many times. The chain is built from TRBV9 and TRBJ2-3; TRBD2 matches at 8 bases. Trimming cost V 3 bases and J 3 bases; bases outside gene matches: 18. This CDR3 is built from 19 residues. CDR1 and CDR2 (germline): SGDLS, YYNGEE. The CDR3 DNA reads TGTGCCAGCAGCGGTACCGGGACTAGGACCTCCTTGCCAACAGATACGCAGTATTTT. Translating it yields CASSGTGTRTSLPTDTQYF.

The V gene is TRBV30, the J gene TRBJ2-6, with a weak D call TRBD1 (6 bases). The CDR3 consists of 16 residues. Germline V gene lookup returns CDR1 GTSNPN and CDR2 SVGIG (reference sequence). The ends were cut back, 4 bases at V and 2 bases at J, with 15 bases in the middle. CDR3 in amino acids: CAWNVGASAGANVLTF. The CDR3 nucleotides are TGTGCCTGGAACGTGGGGGCGTCAGCTGGGGCCAACGTCCTGACTTTC.

The sample holds many counts of this clonotype. The rearrangement links TRBV2 to TRBJ2-6; tentatively, D is TRBD2 (7 bases). CDR3 length equals 17 residues. V dropped 5 bases and J dropped 0 bases, with 14 bases sitting between them. The V gene's germline CDR1 is SNHLY and CDR2 FYNNEI. DNA for the CDR3: TGTGCCAGCAGTCTAGGGGGGGCCGGCTCTGGGGCCAACGTCCTGACTTTC. Its protein product is CASSLGGAGSGANVLTF.

The table lists this clonotype with many counts. V usage is TRBV6-1 and J usage is TRBJ2-1; the D is unclear. Deletions cut 7 bases from V and 7 bases from J, with 20 bases between. The length of the CDR3 is 15 residues. The germline V gene encodes CDR1 MNHNS and CDR2 SASEGT. CDR3 region: CASTLRWLEENEQFF. CDR3 DNA: TGTGCCAGCACCCTCCGATGGTTAGAGGAGAATGAGCAGTTCTTC.

Only a few counts were recorded for this clonotype. The rearrangement links TRBV6-1 to TRBJ2-1; D uncertain. CDR1 is MNHNS and CDR2 is SASEGT in the germline V gene. The CDR3 is made up of 16 amino acids. Trimming stripped 2 bases from V and 6 bases from J, with 17 bases between. The CDR3 sequence is CASSETLDQALNEQFF. As DNA, the CDR3 is TGTGCCAGCAGTGAAACCCTCGACCAAGCCCTCAATGAGCAGTTCTTC.

There are many counts of this clonotype. This chain uses TRBV6-1 with TRBJ2-7, with 10 bases matching TRBD2. The CDR3 totals 15 residues. V lost 5 bases and J lost 2; bases outside the gene matches: 6. Germline V gene sequence: CDR1 MNHNS, CDR2 SASEGT. In DNA, the CDR3 is TGTGCCAGCAGTACAAGCGGGAGGGAAACCTACGAGCAGTACTTC. It encodes CASSTSGRETYEQYF.

This clonotype has a handful of counts. The chain joins TRBV19 to TRBJ1-1, with D possibly matching TRBD1 (6 bases). V lost 3 bases and J 0 bases, leaving 8 bases between the germline ends. This CDR3 comprises 14 residues. Germline V gives CDR1 LNHDA, CDR2 SQIVND (reference sequence). CDR3 DNA: TGTGCCAGTAGTATGGGGGGGCTGAACACTGAAGCTTTCTTT. As protein: CASSMGGLNTEAFF. Full variable domain (outside the CDR3, taken from reference TRBV19 and TRBJ1-1): DGGITQSPKYLFRKEGQNVTLSCEQNLNHDAMYWYRQDPGQGLRLIYYSQIVNDFQKGDIAEGYSVSREKKESFPLTVTSAQKNPTAFYLCASSMGGLNTEAFFGQGTRLTVV.

The chain combines TRBV5-1 with TRBJ1-6; D is ambiguous. This CDR3 contains 14 residues. CDR1 is SGHRS and CDR2 is YFSETQ in the germline V gene. Trimming stripped 2 bases from V and 8 bases from J, with 11 bases between. CDR3 coding DNA: TGCGCCAGCAGCTTTGGCGGGGTGGATTCACCCCTCCACTTT. Residues: CASSFGGVDSPLHF.

J is TRBJ2-6 and V is TRBV18; 9 bases fit TRBD1. In germline, CDR1 is KGHSH, CDR2 LQKENI. V gave up 4 bases and J gave up 4 bases; unmatched junction bases: 8. The CDR3 runs 17 residues. The chain's CDR3 is CASSRPGTGFGANVLTF. In nucleotides, the CDR3 is TGTGCCAGCTCACGTCCCGGGACAGGGTTCGGGGCCAACGTCCTGACTTTC.

The chain carries TRBV18 and TRBJ2-7; D not certain. Per germline, CDR1 KGHSH and CDR2 LQKENI. The CDR3 is 12 residues long. V shed 4 bases and J shed 7 bases, with 11 bases lying between them. The DNA of the CDR3 is TGTGCCAGCTCACAATTCTGCGATGAGCAGTACTTC. Translated: CASSQFCDEQYF.